This TCR beta chain emerged from a study of blood T cell repertoires in COVID-19. The overall study: The analysed material was cDNA or gDNA that came from T cells, B-cell-depleted T cells, or PBMCs.

The CDR3 has 14 residues. In germline, CDR1 is SEHNR, CDR2 FQNEAQ (reference sequence). The trim removed 3 bases at V and 5 bases at J, leaving 4 bases unmatched. In the study's own analysis: By means of reference gene primer amplification, nucleated cell counts were estimated. The protocol was immunoSEQ multiplex PCR, while the TCRdb copy is restricted to in-frame clones and leaves out a portion. Clonal size and the V and J genes are those of that table, whereas D and trimming came from the DNA. The top ten clones hold approximately 1.5% of a sample with about 410,000 clones, about nine tenths of them seen once.

This chain connects TRBV7-9 to TRBJ2-4; TRBD2 aligns across 7 bases. The sample comprised peripheral blood. This sequence originates from a woman in her twenties or thirties with active or convalescent COVID-19. In nucleotides, the CDR3 is TGTGCCAGCAGCTTGGCGGGAGTGGAAAACATTCAGTACTTC. Its translation is CASSLAGVENIQYF.